Presented here are 21 T cell receptor beta chains from one specimen sequenced in a study of T cell repertoires in cytomegalovirus infection. Each CDR3 protein is one row after TCRdb ran MiXCR on the reads. The table shows around 250,000 distinct CDR3 sequences, with about 17% occurring only once. The material sequenced was CD8+ T cells from PBMCs. The receptors stem from a human donor in good health (CMV status not recorded). Some clones in this sample may be carry-over from other donors' samples.

The chain couples TRBV12-3 or TRBV12-4 to TRBJ1-5, with a possible D match to TRBD1 (5 bases). This CDR3 has 16 residues. Trimming left V 4 bases short and J 1 base short, with 14 bases between. CDR3 loop: CASSWGGGGSNQPQHF. CDR3 nucleotide sequence: TGTGCCAGCAGTTGGGGGGGGGGAGGAAGCAATCAGCCCCAGCATTTT.

In its sample, this clonotype was seen many times. This chain joins TRBV7-2 and TRBJ2-7, with D tentatively TRBD2 (6 bases). This CDR3 has 14 amino acids. Trimming shortened V by 4 bases and J by 4 bases, and 14 bases separated the two germline ends. The germline CDR1 and CDR2 sequences are SGHTA and FQGNSA. CDR3 DNA: TGTGCCAGCAGCTCCTCTCGGAGCGGGTACGAGCAGTACTTC. Its translation: CASSSSRSGYEQYF.

The J gene is TRBJ1-4, the V gene TRBV6-6, with D perhaps matching TRBD1 (5 bases). The V end lost 3 bases, the J end lost 3 bases, and 14 bases lay between the germline ends. Germline CDR1 MNHNY, CDR2 SVGAGI (reference sequence). This CDR3 has 16 amino acids. DNA for the CDR3: TGTGCCAGCAGTTATGTGTCAGGGAAAGCTAATGAAAAACTGTTTTTT. This sequence encodes CASSYVSGKANEKLFF.

This clonotype was picked up a small number of times. CDR3 bases: TGTGCCAGCAGCGCCGCGACAGACTCTAGCACAGATACGCAGTATTTT. As protein: CASSAATDSSTDTQYF. The chain couples TRBV7-9 to TRBJ2-3; possibly TRBD1 for D (5 bases). Germline V gene lookup returns CDR1 SEHNR and CDR2 FQNEAQ (reference sequence). Deletions cut 5 bases from V and 0 bases from J, with 15 bases between. CDR3 length equals 16 residues.

This clonotype has more than one count but fewer than ten. This sequence joins TRBV29-1 and TRBJ2-1; 7 positions match TRBD1. V lost 3 bases to trimming and J lost 7 bases; unmatched junction nucleotides: 15. Germline CDR1 SQVTM, CDR2 ANQGSEA. CDR3 length equals 16 residues. CDR3 DNA sequence: TGCAGCGTTGACCGAACCGGGACAGAGTGGATAAATGAGCAGTTCTTC. The encoded protein is CSVDRTGTEWINEQFF.

Many counts were recorded for this clonotype. The V call is TRBV20-1, the J call TRBJ2-7, with TRBD1 as a possible D gene (6 bases). CDR1 is DFQATT and CDR2 is SNEGSKA in the germline V gene (reference sequence). Trimming cost V 0 bases and J 2 bases, with 14 bases left between them. The CDR3 is 15 residues long. Here the CDR3 reads CSARDLARGPYEQYF. The CDR3, as DNA: TGCAGTGCTAGAGATCTGGCCAGGGGACCCTACGAGCAGTACTTC.

This clonotype was counted ten times or more. This chain connects TRBV5-6 to TRBJ2-3, with D perhaps being TRBD1 or TRBD2 (6 bases each). The CDR3 consists of 16 residues. Trimming removed 4 bases from V and 5 bases from J, with 20 bases in between. Germline loops: CDR1 SGHDT, CDR2 YYEEEE. DNA for the CDR3: TGTGCCAGCAGCCAGGGGCTAGCGTTCATCGGAGATACGCAGTATTTT. Translated: CASSQGLAFIGDTQYF.

This clonotype showed up many times. V gene TRBV7-2 combines with J gene TRBJ2-7; tentative D call: TRBD1 (6 bases). The CDR3 sequence is 17 residues long. V was cut by 5 bases and J by 0 bases, with 20 bases left in between. The V gene's germline CDR1 is SGHTA and CDR2 FQGNSA. The DNA for the CDR3 is TGTGCCAGCAGCCAAGGGCCCCCCAGGGGCCGCTCCTACGAGCAGTACTTC. Its translation: CASSQGPPRGRSYEQYF.

The V and J genes are TRBV7-2 and TRBJ2-2; D not certain. The ends were cut back, 5 bases at V and 2 bases at J, with 6 bases in the middle. The CDR3 covers 13 residues. The germline V gene encodes CDR1 SGHTA and CDR2 FQGNSA. The CDR3 sequence: CASSIINTGELFF. In DNA, the CDR3 is TGTGCCAGCAGCATCATCAACACCGGGGAGCTGTTTTTT.

This clonotype was seen repeatedly, ten times or more. The V call is TRBV29-1, the J call TRBJ2-1; perhaps TRBD2 as D (5 bases). The germline gives CDR1 SQVTM, CDR2 ANQGSEA. The CDR3 loop spans 16 amino acids. V was shortened by 2 bases and J by 4 bases, with 18 bases between the two germline ends. CDR3 bases: TGCAGCGTTGAATCCCCAGAGCGGAAGACATACAATGAGCAGTTCTTC. Translated, it gives CSVESPERKTYNEQFF.

This clonotype was detected ten times or more. The rearrangement uses TRBV28 and TRBJ1-2; D ambiguous. The CDR3 loop spans 13 amino acids. Trimming stripped 5 bases from V and 8 bases from J, with 15 bases between. Germline V CDR1 and CDR2: MDHEN, SYDVKM. The CDR3 loop is CASSRTAPWGYTF. The DNA of the CDR3 is TGTGCCAGCAGTCGTACAGCTCCATGGGGCTACACCTTC.

This clonotype was picked up many times. The genes are TRBV10-3 and TRBJ1-5; D remains ambiguous. Trimming pared 2 bases from V and 0 bases from J, leaving 8 bases between. The CDR3 length is 15 residues. Germline lookup yields CDR1 ENHRY and CDR2 SYGVKD. CDR3 in amino acids: CAISEVSGSNQPQHF. For the CDR3, the DNA is TGTGCCATCAGTGAGGTTTCGGGTAGCAATCAGCCCCAGCATTTT.

V is TRBV4-3 and J is TRBJ2-3, with TRBD2 matching over 15 bases. Germline trimming cut 1 base from V and 4 bases from J; bases unmatched to any gene: 12. Germline V gives CDR1 LGHNA, CDR2 YSLEER. CDR3 length: 20 residues. The CDR3 here is CASSQAGLAGGLSWADTQYF. The CDR3 DNA sequence: TGCGCCAGCAGCCAAGCCGGACTAGCGGGGGGGCTTAGTTGGGCAGATACGCAGTATTTT.

This clonotype was seen a few times. The chain uses TRBV24-1 and TRBJ2-1; D ambiguous. The CDR3 is made up of 12 amino acids. Trimming pared 1 base from V and 5 bases from J, leaving 2 bases between. Looked up from germline, CDR1 is KGHDR and CDR2 is SFDVKD. The DNA of the CDR3 is TGTGCCACCAGTGATTTCGACAATGAGCAGTTCTTC. As protein: CATSDFDNEQFF.

This clonotype has at least ten counts. V is TRBV28 and J is TRBJ2-1, with no clear D. V was clipped by 5 bases and J by 5 bases, with 10 bases between them. Germline CDR1 reads MDHEN; CDR2 reads SYDVKM. The CDR3 is 13 residues long. The CDR3: CASSKDDNNEQFF. The CDR3, as DNA: TGTGCCAGCAGTAAGGACGACAACAATGAGCAGTTCTTC.

The sample holds one count of this clonotype. This likely comes from a read error, as the CDR3 has no conserved phenylalanine or tryptophan at its end. The chain couples TRBV19 to TRBJ2-1; D not certain. The CDR3 contains 15 residues. Germline V gene lookup returns CDR1 LNHDA and CDR2 SQIVND (reference sequence). Trimming took 5 bases from V and 0 from J, leaving 11 bases between them. The CDR3: CASSLRRSSYNEQFL. The CDR3 DNA reads as TGTGCCAGTAGTCTCCGTAGGAGCTCCTACAATGAGCAGTTCCTC.

Ten or more counts support this clonotype. The chain uses TRBV6-2 or TRBV6-3 and TRBJ2-5; D possibly corresponds to TRBD1 (5 bases). This CDR3 spans 15 amino acids. V was trimmed by 0 bases and J by 4 bases, leaving 12 bases between them. Germline V lookup: CDR1 MNHEY, CDR2 SVGEGT. CDR3 DNA sequence: TGTGCCAGCAGTTACTCCAGGGTTCTCGGAGAGACCCAGTACTTC. Translated, it gives CASSYSRVLGETQYF.

This clonotype was recorded a few times. The chain employs TRBV10-3 and TRBJ2-5; D possibly corresponds to TRBD1 (6 bases). The CDR3 runs 13 residues. Trimming pared 5 bases from V and 0 bases from J, leaving 7 bases between. CDR1 is ENHRY and CDR2 is SYGVKD in the germline V gene. CDR3 sequence: CAISTGNQETQYF. The CDR3 DNA reads as TGTGCCATCAGTACAGGGAACCAAGAGACCCAGTACTTC.

This clonotype was detected ten times or more. The V and J genes are TRBV7-9 and TRBJ2-7; D call uncertain. The V end lost 7 bases, the J end lost 1 base, and 8 bases lay between the germline ends. The CDR3 has 12 residues. Per germline, CDR1 SEHNR and CDR2 FQNEAQ (reference sequence). CDR3 bases: TGTGCCAGCACGGCTTCTTCCTACGAGCAGTACTTC. Its translation is CASTASSYEQYF.

This clonotype was detected only a few times. The chain is built from TRBV5-6 and TRBJ2-5; maybe TRBD2 (5 bases). Germline CDR1 and CDR2: SGHDT and YYEEEE. V was trimmed by 0 bases and J by 4 bases, leaving 16 bases between them. The CDR3 loop spans 16 amino acids. The CDR3 spells CASSLAGLAGRETQYF. The CDR3 region has the DNA TGTGCCAGCAGCTTGGCCGGGCTAGCCGGGCGAGAGACCCAGTACTTC.

This clonotype was observed a handful of times. This sequence joins TRBV7-9 and TRBJ2-3; D remains unclear. Deletions cut 5 bases from V and 2 bases from J, with 8 bases between. From germline, CDR1 is SEHNR and CDR2 FQNEAQ (reference sequence). This CDR3 has 13 residues. CDR3 region: CASSPIFTDTQYF. CDR3 DNA: TGTGCCAGCAGCCCGATTTTCACAGATACGCAGTATTTT.